Listed here are 11 T cell receptor beta chains from one sample, sequenced in a study of regulatory T cells in long-lasting Graves disease. Combining iRepertoire HTBI primers with Arm-PCR of CDR3 regions, the authors built TCR beta libraries. TCRdb reprocessed the multiplex PCR reads with MiXCR, giving one entry per CDR3 protein. The sample lists over 450,000 distinct CDR3 sequences, about 11% occurring once. As to time point: newly diagnosed GD, antithyroid drugs for less than 3 months. Making the TCR library involved RNA that had been extracted from PBMCs. These same data were also listed under a study on T cells in Graves' hyperthyroidism and ophthalmopathy.

The specimen was peripheral blood mononuclear cells (PBMCs), collected at new diagnosis, from a patient treated with antithyroid drugs. Source of these receptors: a woman between 25 and 40 years old with Graves disease.

This clonotype has a count of ten or more. The CDR3 sequence: CASSLPRTGGYEQYF. As DNA, the CDR3 is TGTGCCAGCAGCTTACCCCGGACAGGGGGCTACGAGCAGTACTTC. The chain has TRBV7-2 and TRBJ2-7, with 10 bases matching TRBD1. This CDR3 is built from 15 residues. Looked up from germline, CDR1 is SGHTA and CDR2 is FQGNSA. J was trimmed by 3 bases and V by 2 bases; bases with no gene match: 4.

This clonotype was observed a handful of times. CDR3 in amino acids: CASSYFGGFSQETQYF. CDR3 sequence (DNA): TGTGCCAGCAGTTATTTCGGGGGATTTAGCCAAGAGACCCAGTACTTC. The chain links TRBV6-5 to TRBJ2-5, with a weak D call TRBD2 (6 bases). The V end was cut by 3 bases, the J end by 1 base, with 15 bases between. The length of the CDR3 is 16 residues. Germline loops: CDR1 MNHEY, CDR2 SVGAGI.

This clonotype was counted at least ten times. V and J are TRBV12-3 or TRBV12-4 and TRBJ1-4; 9 bases match TRBD1. This CDR3 contains 15 residues. V lost 0 bases, J lost 7 bases, and 3 bases stayed unmatched. The CDR3 bases are TGTGCCAGCAGTTTAGCGGGGACAGGGATTGAAAAACTGTTTTTT. Amino acids: CASSLAGTGIEKLFF.

This clonotype was seen a handful of times. The junction departs from germline at one end; a sequencing error may be responsible. The CDR3 here is CASSEEGRAGTFF. The CDR3 DNA follows: TGTGCCAGCAGCGAAGAGGGCAGGGCCGGGACTTTCTTT. The chain employs TRBV14 and TRBJ1-1, with TRBD1 as a possible D gene (5 bases). CDR3 length: 13 amino acids. Germline V lookup: CDR1 SGHDN, CDR2 FVKESK. Full variable domain (outside the CDR3, taken from reference TRBV14 and TRBJ1-1): EAGVTQFPSHSVIEKGQTVTLRCDPISGHDNLYWYRRVMGKEIKFLLHFVKESKQDESGMPNNRFLAERTGGTYSTLKVQPAELEDSGVYFCASSEEGRAGTFFGQGTRLTVV.

This clonotype was counted many times. This chain uses TRBV27 with TRBJ1-6; TRBD1 matches at 7 bases. The CDR3 runs to 14 residues. CDR1 and CDR2 from the germline V gene are MNHEY and SMNVEV (reference sequence). The ends lost 5 bases at V and 9 bases at J; junction bases unmatched: 7. Here the CDR3 reads CASSNPGGPSPLHF. In DNA form, the CDR3 reads TGTGCCAGCAGTAACCCAGGGGGACCTTCACCCCTCCACTTT.

The chain carries TRBV12-5 and TRBJ1-5; no clear D. The CDR3 has 14 residues. Trimming stripped 2 bases from V and 2 bases from J, with 7 bases between. Germline CDR1 and CDR2: LGHNT and FRNRAP. The CDR3 bases are TGTGCTAGTGGTTTGTCGTATGGCAATCAGCCCCAGCATTTT. Protein: CASGLSYGNQPQHF.

This clonotype has ten or more counts. The rearrangement uses TRBV7-9 and TRBJ2-1; D is uncertain. Germline V lookup: CDR1 SEHNR, CDR2 FQNEAQ (reference sequence). The CDR3 covers 16 residues. Trimming cost V 2 bases and J 1 base, with 12 bases left between them. This CDR3 reads CASSLWRAPSYNEQFF. The CDR3 DNA follows: TGTGCCAGCAGCTTATGGAGAGCTCCTTCCTACAATGAGCAGTTCTTC.

This clonotype was observed many times. The rearrangement joins TRBV28 to TRBJ2-7; 8 positions agree with TRBD2. CDR3 length: 13 residues. V dropped 6 bases and J dropped 2; count of bases not matched to a gene: 3. Germline V gives CDR1 MDHEN, CDR2 SYDVKM. The DNA of the CDR3 is TGTGCCAGCAGACTAGCGGCGACCTACGAGCAGTACTTC. Its protein is CASRLAATYEQYF.

This clonotype was observed many times. CDR3 sequence reads: CATSGTRGKLFF. CDR3 in DNA: TGTGCCACCAGTGGGACTCGAGGAAAACTGTTTTTT. This chain links TRBV24-1 with TRBJ1-4; D is unresolved. With 5 bases removed from V and 10 bases from J, the gap between germline ends came to 10 bases. Germline V CDR1 and CDR2: KGHDR, SFDVKD. The CDR3 extends over 12 amino acids.

This clonotype was seen ten or more times. The rearrangement joins TRBV2 to TRBJ2-1, with 8 bases lining up with TRBD2. The CDR3 is 13 residues long. The J segment lost 12 bases and the V segment lost 6 bases, leaving 10 bases of the junction unmatched. Germline CDR1 and CDR2: SNHLY and FYNNEI. The CDR3, as DNA: TGTGCCAGCAGGGTGACTAGCGCCGGGAGGCAGTTCTTC. It encodes CASRVTSAGRQFF.

This clonotype appeared many times. The chain employs TRBV28 and TRBJ2-7; no definite D call. Germline V gene sequence: CDR1 MDHEN, CDR2 SYDVKM. Between the trimmed V and J ends, which lost 3 bases and 0 bases, there was a span of 9 bases. This CDR3 has 14 residues. The CDR3 bases are TGTGCCAGCAGTTTGTCCCCAGGCTCCTACGAGCAGTACTTC. It yields the protein CASSLSPGSYEQYF.